The rows below give T cell receptor beta chains drawn from one sample of a study of blood T cells in healthy people across ages. TCRdb reanalysed the 5' RACE reads using MiXCR and keeps one entry per CDR3 protein. The table has 1 million or so distinct CDR3 sequences, around 25% seen once. The sample also formed part of further work on T cells of mothers and their children.

The sequencing sample was made of blood. The receptors stem from a girl aged 2 to 9 in good health. CDR3s include the opening cysteine and the closing phenylalanine or tryptophan. The D gene is left open where the match is weak. A clone size is listed for some rows: how often the clone was seen (once, few, many), or a class if it is expanded.

j_gene,len,d_gene,v_gene,abundance,CDR3aa,CDR3nt
TRBJ1-2,13,TRBD1,TRBV7-9,.,CASSWDSSHGYTF,TGTGCCAGCAGCTGGGACAGCAGCCATGGCTACACCTTC
TRBJ2-1,17,TRBD2,TRBV10-2,few,CASSEYGTSGRASSQFF,TGCGCCAGCAGTGAGTACGGGACTAGCGGGAGGGCCAGCTCCCAGTTCTTC
TRBJ1-1,13,.,TRBV20-1,few,CSATGPPHREAFF,TGCAGTGCTACTGGACCGCCGCATCGGGAAGCTTTCTTT
TRBJ2-7,14,.,TRBV20-1,.,CSAPDSVSSYEQYF,TGCAGTGCCCCGGACAGTGTAAGCTCCTACGAGCAGTACTTC
TRBJ2-5,15,TRBD2,TRBV6-5,few,CAVQKLAGATETQYF,TGTGCCGTCCAGAAGTTAGCGGGAGCAACGGAGACCCAGTACTTC
TRBJ2-1,14,.,TRBV27,once,CVSSFGLAVNEQFF,TGTGTCAGCAGTTTTGGTCTAGCCGTAAATGAGCAGTTCTTC
TRBJ1-2,13,TRBD1,TRBV4-1,.,CASSQHPGQGPTF,TGCGCCAGCAGCCAGCATCCGGGACAGGGTCCAACCTTC
TRBJ2-4,15,TRBD1,TRBV12-3/TRBV12-4,few,CASSPGQYHQNIQYF,TGTGCCAGCAGCCCGGGACAGTATCACCAAAACATTCAGTACTTC
TRBJ2-5,15,.,TRBV29-1,.,CSADSFGSKQETQYF,TGCAGCGCGGACAGTTTCGGTTCGAAACAAGAGACCCAGTACTTC
TRBJ1-2,13,.,TRBV19,.,CASSGQSNYGYTF,TGTGCCAGTTCCGGACAATCTAACTATGGCTACACCTTC
TRBJ1-4,15,.,TRBV11-2,few,CASSLPGAVNEKLFF,TGTGCCAGCAGCCTGCCGGGAGCGGTTAATGAAAAACTGTTTTTT
TRBJ2-6,16,.,TRBV2,few,CASSRGRYSGANVLTF,TGTGCCAGCAGCCGGGGAAGATACTCTGGGGCCAACGTCCTGACTTTC
TRBJ2-3,14,TRBD2,TRBV20-1,.,CSAPLRGSTDTQYF,TGCAGTGCTCCGCTCCGCGGGAGTACAGATACGCAGTATTTT
TRBJ1-1,12,.,TRBV28,.,CASTQSRTEAFF,TGTGCCAGCACCCAGTCCCGGACTGAAGCTTTCTTT
TRBJ1-3,16,.,TRBV28,few,CASSLGLGFSGNTIYF,TGTGCCAGCAGTTTAGGCCTGGGATTCTCTGGAAACACCATATATTTT
TRBJ2-4,18,TRBD2,TRBV6-1,.,CASTGGLAGLTAKNIQYF,TGTGCCAGCACGGGAGGACTAGCGGGCCTCACAGCCAAAAACATTCAGTACTTC
TRBJ1-2,16,TRBD1,TRBV7-2,.,CASSQSPGQGFHGYTF,TGTGCCAGCAGCCAAAGTCCGGGACAGGGGTTTCATGGCTACACCTTC
TRBJ2-1,19,TRBD2,TRBV29-1,.,CSVAGAGTSGSRSYNEQFF,TGCAGCGTTGCAGGCGCCGGGACTAGCGGGAGCAGGTCCTACAATGAGCAGTTCTTC
TRBJ2-7,15,TRBD2,TRBV11-2,few,CASIRAGTNSYEQYF,TGTGCCAGCATCCGCGCAGGGACTAACTCCTACGAGCAGTACTTC
TRBJ1-4,11,.,TRBV12-3/TRBV12-4,few,CASSFHEKLFF,TGTGCCAGCAGTTTTCACGAAAAACTGTTTTTT
TRBJ1-2,15,TRBD1,TRBV5-1,.,CASSFGDRANYGYTF,TGCGCCAGCAGCTTTGGGGACAGGGCTAACTATGGCTACACCTTC
TRBJ1-5,12,.,TRBV29-1,.,CSVLEANQPQHF,TGCAGCGTTCTAGAGGCCAATCAGCCCCAGCATTTT
TRBJ2-7,12,TRBD1,TRBV29-1,.,CSVLDRGYEQHF,TGCAGCGTTTTGGACAGGGGCTACGAGCAGCACTTC
TRBJ2-1,15,TRBD2,TRBV4-3,few,CASSQEAGGLYEQFF,TGCGCCAGCAGCCAAGAAGCGGGGGGGCTATATGAGCAGTTCTTC
TRBJ2-3,13,.,TRBV29-1,.,CSVGTLGTDTQYF,TGCAGCGTCGGGACTCTTGGCACAGATACGCAGTATTTT
TRBJ1-2,18,.,TRBV20-1,.,CSARGPQGFEGVGYGYTF,TGCAGTGCTAGAGGACCCCAGGGATTTGAGGGTGTCGGGTATGGCTACACCTTC
TRBJ2-4,13,TRBD2,TRBV13,few,CASSTGLARIQYF,TGTGCCAGCAGCACGGGACTAGCGCGAATTCAGTACTTC
TRBJ2-7,14,TRBD2,TRBV28,few,CASSPGEGPYEQYF,TGTGCCAGCAGTCCCGGGGAGGGCCCCTACGAGCAGTACTTC